These T cell receptor beta chains were read from a single sample in a study of identical twins. TCRdb itself ran the 5' RACE reads through MiXCR, one entry per CDR3 protein. There are about 890,000 distinct CDR3 sequences in the sample; roughly an eighth occur only once, and about 1.6% lies in the top ten. Separately, the same data were catalogued under a study of yellow fever vaccine responses in identical twins.

The sample was PBMCs. The receptors originated from a woman aged 18-29 years in good health. CDR3s include the opening cysteine and the closing phenylalanine or tryptophan. A D gene is named only where the DNA matches it firmly. Size values are once, few and many counts, or a class for expanded clones, and some rows have none.

d_gene	abundance	v_gene	j_gene	CDR3nt	CDR3aa
TRBD2	few	TRBV11-2	TRBJ2-1	TGTGCCAGCAGCTTAGGGTCCGTTAGCGGACTAGTCTCCTACAATGAGCAGTTCTTC	CASSLGSVSGLVSYNEQFF
.	many	TRBV4-1	TRBJ2-1	TGCGCCAGCAGCCAAGGTAGTTTGGCGGAAGTGTGGAATGAGCAGTTCTTC	CASSQGSLAEVWNEQFF
TRBD2	.	TRBV4-1	TRBJ2-3	TGCGCCAGCAGCCATTATCTAGCGGGAGGGCCGACAGATACGCAGTATTTT	CASSHYLAGGPTDTQYF
TRBD2	.	TRBV20-1	TRBJ2-1	TGCAGTGCTGGTGCCCGGGGACTAGGAAGCCCCCTGCGGAGGGACTACAATGAGCAGTTCTTC	CSAGARGLGSPLRRDYNEQFF
.	.	TRBV5-1	TRBJ2-7	TGCGCCAGCAGCTTGGTTGGCCAGGGGAGTTCCTACGAGCAGTACTTC	CASSLVGQGSSYEQYF
TRBD1	.	TRBV20-1	TRBJ1-1	TGCAGTGCTTGCGGACAGGGGTTCGGACTTTTCCCTGAAGCTTTCTTT	CSACGQGFGLFPEAFF
.	many	TRBV20-1	TRBJ1-2	TGCAGTGCTAGAGATCATCTGGACAACCCTAACTATGGCTACACCTTC	CSARDHLDNPNYGYTF
TRBD2	.	TRBV29-1	TRBJ2-3	TGCAGCGTTGACCTTAGCGGGGGGGCCGCATTGGATACGCAGTATTTT	CSVDLSGGAALDTQYF
.	.	TRBV18	TRBJ2-7	TGTGCCAGCTCACCAAGAGACCTAGCTTCCGAGCAGTACTTC	CASSPRDLASEQYF
TRBD2	.	TRBV6-8	TRBJ2-3	TGTGCCAGCAGGAACGGGACTAGCGGGAGAGATACGCAGTATTTT	CASRNGTSGRDTQYF
.	many	TRBV15	TRBJ2-3	TGTGCCACCAGCAGTGGTGGTGGGTTTGGAACAGATACGCAGTATTTT	CATSSGGGFGTDTQYF